The 11 T cell receptor beta chains given below trace back to one sample, sequenced in a study of regulatory T cells in long-lasting Graves disease. Building of the TCR beta libraries involved iRepertoire HTBI primers and Arm-PCR of CDR3 regions. TCRdb called the multiplex PCR reads again in MiXCR, with one record for every CDR3 protein. The table records around 450,000 distinct CDR3 sequences, about a fifth of them present only once. Time point meaning: persistent/refractory GD, antithyroid drugs over 5 years with positive TRAb. The TCR library was prepared using RNA isolated from PBMCs. The sample consisted of peripheral blood mononuclear cells (PBMCs), taken when the disease was refractory, from a patient treated with antithyroid drugs. All receptors come from a female donor with Graves disease.

Note on this clonotype: At one boundary the junction diverges from the germline segment, which might be a read error. The rearrangement joins TRBV5-1 to TRBJ1-1; no reliable D call. The germline gives CDR1 SGHRS, CDR2 YFSETQ. This CDR3 has 15 amino acids. The CDR3 coding sequence is TGCGCCGGCAGCTTAATTGCCACTGTGAACACTGAAGCTTTCTTT. Its protein product is CAGSLIATVNTEAFF.

J is TRBJ2-7 and V is TRBV3-1; a weak D match, TRBD1 (5 bases). Looked up from germline, CDR1 is LGHDT and CDR2 is YNNKEL (reference sequence). The V gene lost 3 bases and the J gene lost 1 base, with 13 bases spanning the gap. The CDR3 totals 15 residues. CDR3 sequence: CASSQFHDSSYEQYF. CDR3 nucleotides: TGTGCCAGCAGCCAGTTCCACGACAGTTCCTACGAGCAGTACTTC.

In its sample, this clonotype was seen many times. The chain employs TRBV6-2 or TRBV6-3 and TRBJ2-2; D uncertain. The CDR3 totals 14 residues. Germline V lookup: CDR1 MNHEY, CDR2 SVGEGT. Trimming removed 2 bases at V and 6 bases at J, with 10 bases between. The CDR3 region has the DNA TGTGCCAGCAGTTACCTCGCCCGGTCCGGGGAGCTGTTTTTT. This gives the protein CASSYLARSGELFF.

A remark on this clonotype: A much larger clone is a single base away; this may be a read error. Because it lacks the conserved phenylalanine or tryptophan at the end, this CDR3 is likely a read error. J is TRBJ1-2 and V is TRBV12-3 or TRBV12-4, with TRBD1 identical over 7 bases. The CDR3 covers 15 residues. V was clipped by 5 bases and J by 5 bases; unmatched bases: 11. CDR3 residues: CASSAQQGPGYGYTL. The CDR3 bases are TGTGCCAGCAGTGCCCAACAGGGGCCTGGATATGGCTACACCCTC.

The chain uses TRBV5-4 and TRBJ1-5, with D uncertain. CDR3 size: 15 residues. With 3 bases removed from V and 6 bases from J, the gap between germline ends came to 16 bases. Germline CDR1 and CDR2: SGHNT and YYREEE (reference sequence). The CDR3 region is CASSSRASGGQPQHF. The CDR3 DNA sequence: TGTGCCAGCAGCTCGCGGGCTTCTGGAGGTCAGCCCCAGCATTTT.

This chain uses TRBV3-1 with TRBJ2-7; TRBD1 might be the D (5 bases). In germline, CDR1 is LGHDT, CDR2 YNNKEL (reference sequence). CDR3 length: 14 residues. V was pared by 4 bases and J by 2 bases, with 12 bases between. As DNA, the CDR3 is TGTGCCAGCAGCCCGTCTCTGGGGCCCTACGAGCAGTACTTC. This codes for CASSPSLGPYEQYF.

In this sample, this clonotype turned up many times. The J gene is TRBJ1-2, the V gene TRBV12-3 or TRBV12-4, with D hard to call. V was pared by 5 bases and J by 0 bases, with 10 bases between. There are 14 residues in the CDR3. CDR3 amino acids: CASSPSRTNYGYTF. The CDR3 DNA sequence: TGTGCCAGCAGTCCCTCCAGGACTAACTATGGCTACACCTTC.

J is TRBJ1-3 and V is TRBV12-3 or TRBV12-4; D perhaps matches TRBD1 (6 bases). Trimming removed 6 bases from V and 0 bases from J, with 18 bases in between. This CDR3 has 17 amino acids. CDR3 coding DNA: TGTGCCAGCAGACAATCTCTAGGGGGTCTCTCTGGAAACACCATATATTTT. It translates to CASRQSLGGLSGNTIYF.

This clonotype was recorded many times. The J gene is TRBJ2-7, the V gene TRBV12-3 or TRBV12-4; no clear D. Deletions cut 3 bases from V and 2 bases from J, with 5 bases between. This CDR3 is 12 amino acids long. For the CDR3, the DNA is TGTGCCAGCAGTTTTCTCACCTACGAGCAGTACTTC. Translated, it gives CASSFLTYEQYF.

This clonotype was counted a few times. This rearrangement joins TRBV14 to TRBJ2-5; the match to TRBD2 covers 13 bases. The germline V gene encodes CDR1 SGHDN and CDR2 FVKESK. The length of the CDR3 is 17 residues. J lost 3 bases, V lost 4 bases, and 8 bases had no gene match. The CDR3 DNA follows: TGTGCCAGCAGCCCCTCCGGGACTAGCGGGACAGAAGAGACCCAGTACTTC. Amino acid sequence: CASSPSGTSGTEETQYF.

This clonotype was observed a few times. The chain is built from TRBV5-8 and TRBJ1-5, with 7 bases fitting TRBD1. V shed 6 bases, J shed 4 bases, and the junction held 13 bases outside the gene matches. The CDR3 totals 16 residues. Germline CDR1 is SGHTS and CDR2 is YDEGEE. The CDR3 here is CASILQGFLVNQPQHF. CDR3 DNA sequence: TGTGCCAGCATCCTACAGGGGTTTCTAGTAAATCAGCCCCAGCATTTT.